This TCR beta chain is drawn from a study of chemoradiotherapy in HPV16-positive cancers. Profiling relied on immunoSEQ multiplex PCR, and the TCRdb table lists in-frame clones only, not all of them. The sample includes roughly 39,000 clones, more than 65% of them seen just once. Study-wide findings and caveats: Non-HPV-specific T cells did not expand in tumors during treatment, whereas candidate HPV-specific clones and E7-related motifs did.

The germline V gene encodes CDR1 SGHKS and CDR2 YYEKEE (reference sequence). The V gene end was trimmed by 0 bases and the J gene end by 9 bases; junction bases not matched to a gene: 14. CDR3 length equals 17 residues. This clone was seen more than once but under ten times. What it binds is not known. The receptor was isolated from a human donor with HPV-associated anogenital cancer. This chain links TRBV5-5 with TRBJ2-3, with 9 bases matching TRBD2. The sample consisted of blood, taken from a patient who underwent chemoradiotherapy. The CDR3, as DNA: TGTGCCAGCAGCTTGGGATTTACTAGCGGGTCCCTCCAGACGCAGTATTTT. Its translation: CASSLGFTSGSLQTQYF. Combining the CDR3 with reference TRBV5-5 and TRBJ2-3 gives the whole variable domain DAGVTQSPTHLIKTRGQQVTLRCSPISGHKSVSWYQQVLGQGPQFIFQYYEKEERGRGNFPDRFSARQFPNYSSELNVNALLLGDSALYLCASSLGFTSGSLQTQYFGPGTRLTVL.